The 28 T cell receptor beta chains in this list originate from one sample, sequenced in a study of Ad26.COV2.S vaccination and SARS-CoV-2 variants. Noted treatment: around 19 received Ad26.COV2.S at low or high dose, single or two shots; about 5 received placebo; per-sample allocation not given. Collection of samples fell on day 63 after the first vaccine or placebo injection. Only in-frame clones appear in the TCRdb table, and some are missing; sequencing was by immunoSEQ multiplex PCR. The table includes 320,000 or so clones, under 90% detected once. This material consisted of peripheral blood, taken in a trial of Ad26.COV2.S vaccine versus placebo. The receptors were gathered from a person aged 18-65 years who received the Ad26.COV2.S COVID-19 vaccine or a placebo.

The chain uses TRBV6-5 and TRBJ1-3; tentative D call: TRBD1 (5 bases). The CDR3 sequence is 14 residues long. The V end lost 2 bases, the J end lost 5 bases, and 10 bases lay between the germline ends. Per the germline V gene, CDR1 is MNHEY and CDR2 is SVGAGI. CDR3 DNA sequence: TGTGCCAGCAGTTACGAGGGGCTTCGAAACACCATATATTTT. This codes for CASSYEGLRNTIYF.

This clone was seen a handful of times. The chain combines TRBV12-3 or TRBV12-4 with TRBJ1-1; D not resolved. The CDR3 consists of 12 residues. Trimming cost V 3 bases and J 2 bases, with 4 bases left between them. The CDR3 loop reads CASSFINTEAFF. The CDR3 DNA is TGTGCCAGCAGTTTTATAAACACTGAAGCTTTCTTT.

The chain employs TRBV6-6 and TRBJ2-1; D might be TRBD1 or TRBD2, each matching 5 bases. The germline V gene has CDR1 MNHNY and CDR2 SVGAGI (reference sequence). V gave up 2 bases and J gave up 5 bases, with 10 bases separating them. This CDR3 comprises 14 residues. The CDR3 DNA sequence: TGTGCCAGCAGTTACGACAGCGGCAACAATGAGCAGTTCTTC. Its protein product is CASSYDSGNNEQFF.

The rearrangement joins TRBV4-3 to TRBJ2-2, with 9 bases aligning to TRBD2. Germline CDR1 reads LGHNA; CDR2 reads YSLEER. V trimming: 1 base; J trimming: 8 bases; junction bases outside the gene matches: 17. This CDR3 has 19 residues. The CDR3 loop reads CASSQVVTGLAGITGELFF. In nucleotides, the CDR3 is TGCGCCAGCAGCCAAGTGGTGACGGGGCTAGCGGGGATTACGGGGGAGCTGTTTTTT.

The rearrangement joins TRBV2 to TRBJ2-3; the match to TRBD2 covers 10 bases. The V segment lost 7 bases and the J segment 6 bases; nucleotides outside the gene matches: 4. The CDR3 runs to 13 residues. The germline gives CDR1 SNHLY, CDR2 FYNNEI. Here the CDR3 reads CASKTSGEDTQYF. The CDR3 nucleotides are TGTGCCAGCAAAACTAGCGGGGAGGATACGCAGTATTTT. The complete variable domain, with remaining parts taken from reference TRBV2 and TRBJ2-3, reads EPEVTQTPSHQVTQMGQEVILRCVPISNHLYFYWYRQILGQKVEFLVSFYNNEISEKSEIFDDQFSVERPDGSNFTLKIRSTKLEDSAMYFCASKTSGEDTQYFGPGTRLTVL.

The V call is TRBV6-2 or TRBV6-3, the J call TRBJ2-2; D is unclear. Trimming shortened V by 6 bases and J by 8 bases, and 10 bases separated the two germline ends. CDR1 and CDR2 from the germline V gene are MNHEY and SVGEGT. The length of the CDR3 is 12 residues. CDR3 DNA: TGTGCCAGCAGCCACTTAGTTGGGGAGCTGTTTTTT. Amino acid sequence: CASSHLVGELFF.

The V gene is TRBV4-3, the J gene TRBJ1-3; D not certain. The CDR3 is 13 residues long. Germline V CDR1 and CDR2: LGHNA, YSLEER. V was shortened by 0 bases and J by 6 bases, with 6 bases between the two germline ends. The CDR3 DNA is TGCGCCAGCAGCCAAGAGTATAAAAACACCATATATTTT. Protein: CASSQEYKNTIYF.

The V gene is TRBV9, the J gene TRBJ2-5; 9 bases map to TRBD2. The V segment lost 4 bases and the J segment 4 bases; nucleotides outside the gene matches: 8. The V gene's germline CDR1 is SGDLS and CDR2 YYNGEE. This CDR3 has 15 amino acids. The CDR3 region is CASSSGTSSTETQYF. As DNA, the CDR3 is TGTGCCAGCAGCTCCGGGACTAGCTCCACAGAGACCCAGTACTTC.

The CDR3 sequence is CASTLVEGETQYF. CDR3 nucleotides: TGTGCCAGCACCCTCGTGGAGGGAGAGACCCAGTACTTC. The chain carries TRBV6-4 and TRBJ2-5, with a possible D match to TRBD2 (6 bases). The CDR3 consists of 13 residues. Germline values: CDR1 MRHNA, CDR2 SNTAGT. V was cut by 7 bases and J by 4 bases, with 13 bases left in between.

The chain couples TRBV27 to TRBJ2-5, with 8 bases lining up with TRBD2. CDR3 size: 12 residues. Germline-derived CDR1 and CDR2 are MNHEY and SMNVEV (reference sequence). V shed 8 bases and J 9 bases; nucleotides not matched to a gene: 8. CDR3 region: CASRGGLGPQYF. The CDR3 DNA follows: TGTGCCAGCCGGGGGGGCCTGGGGCCCCAGTACTTC.

The chain carries TRBV18 and TRBJ2-3; 12 positions agree with TRBD1. Trimming took 6 bases from V and 0 from J; bases not matched to a gene: 4. In germline, CDR1 is KGHSH, CDR2 LQKENI. This CDR3 is 16 amino acids long. The CDR3 region is CASSLGQGASTDTQYF. CDR3 sequence (DNA): TGTGCCAGCTCCCTGGGACAGGGGGCTAGCACAGATACGCAGTATTTT.

The sample holds a few counts of this clone. This sequence joins TRBV24-1 and TRBJ2-3; D is uncertain. Germline values: CDR1 KGHDR, CDR2 SFDVKD. The V and J ends lost 2 bases and 2 bases respectively, with 16 bases between them. The CDR3 runs 17 residues. DNA for the CDR3: TGTGCCACCAGTGATTCCGATTTGGCCAGAAACACAGATACGCAGTATTTT. It specifies CATSDSDLARNTDTQYF.

The rearrangement joins TRBV12-3 or TRBV12-4 to TRBJ1-5; unclear D gene. The CDR3 has 13 residues. V was cut by 2 bases and J by 7 bases, with 9 bases left in between. The CDR3 region is CASSLSLFQPQHF. DNA of the CDR3: TGTGCCAGCAGTTTATCCCTATTCCAGCCCCAGCATTTT.

This chain uses TRBV27 with TRBJ1-1; 7 bases match TRBD1. V lost 3 bases to trimming and J lost 5 bases; unmatched junction nucleotides: 21. This CDR3 is built from 19 residues. Germline V CDR1 and CDR2: MNHEY, SMNVEV (reference sequence). The CDR3 bases are TGTGCCAGCAGTTTGCCGCCCCCGGGCACTAGCCTCAGGGGGACTGAAGCTTTCTTT. Translation gives CASSLPPPGTSLRGTEAFF.

The chain couples TRBV28 to TRBJ1-6; no reliable D call. This CDR3 has 16 residues. V was pared by 3 bases and J by 2 bases, with 11 bases between. CDR1 and CDR2 from the germline V gene are MDHEN and SYDVKM. The CDR3 region is CASSFDGFTYNSPLHF. The CDR3 DNA reads TGTGCCAGCAGTTTTGACGGGTTTACCTATAATTCACCCCTCCACTTT.

This clone was seen only once. V and J are TRBV19 and TRBJ2-7; D is undetermined. CDR1 and CDR2 from the germline V gene are LNHDA and SQIVND (reference sequence). This CDR3 is 14 amino acids long. With 10 bases removed from V and 0 bases from J, the gap between germline ends came to 16 bases. Here the CDR3 DNA reads TGTGCCACCTCTCGGGCTTCTAGCTCCTACGAGCAGTACTTC. It is translated as CATSRASSSYEQYF.

The V call is TRBV9, the J call TRBJ1-1; D not certain. The CDR3 spans 13 residues. Trimming took 4 bases from V and 4 from J, leaving 11 bases between them. Germline CDR1 is SGDLS and CDR2 is YYNGEE. Here the CDR3 reads CASSPPGATEAFF. CDR3 sequence (DNA): TGTGCCAGCAGCCCGCCGGGAGCCACTGAAGCTTTCTTT.

J is TRBJ2-1 and V is TRBV4-1, with TRBD2 matching over 7 bases. Germline V gene lookup returns CDR1 MGHRA and CDR2 YSYEKL. Unmatched junction bases numbered 10, after V lost 3 bases and J lost 8 bases. The CDR3 runs to 15 residues. The CDR3: CASSQLAAGEYEQFF. Written as DNA, the CDR3 is TGCGCCAGCAGCCAGCTAGCGGCCGGGGAATATGAGCAGTTCTTC.

This sequence joins TRBV7-9 and TRBJ2-2, with a tentative D call TRBD2 (6 bases). Trimming cost V 1 base and J 0 bases, with 12 bases left between them. Per germline, CDR1 SEHNR and CDR2 FQNEAQ (reference sequence). The CDR3 is 17 residues long. CDR3 region: CASSLGWGGTNTGELFF. Here the CDR3 DNA reads TGTGCCAGCAGCTTAGGTTGGGGAGGAACGAACACCGGGGAGCTGTTTTTT.

The rearrangement uses TRBV11-1 and TRBJ1-1; maybe TRBD1 (5 bases). Germline lookup yields CDR1 SGHAT and CDR2 FQDESV (reference sequence). Trimming pared 5 bases from V and 3 bases from J, leaving 13 bases between. The CDR3 is made up of 14 amino acids. The CDR3 bases are TGTGCCAGCAGCCCCCAGGGTCCGGACACTGAAGCTTTCTTT. Amino acids: CASSPQGPDTEAFF.

The chain carries TRBV2 and TRBJ2-7, with a possible D match to TRBD2 (6 bases). Between the trimmed V and J ends, which lost 9 bases and 6 bases, there was a span of 12 bases. Germline V gene lookup returns CDR1 SNHLY and CDR2 FYNNEI. The CDR3 runs to 11 residues. CDR3 nucleotides: TGTGCCAGGATGGGGGGTGGCGAGCAGTACGTC. This gives the protein CARMGGGEQYV.

The DNA of the CDR3 is TGTGCCAGCAGTGAAGGCCCCGATCAGCCCCAGCATTTT. Its translation is CASSEGPDQPQHF. This chain connects TRBV6-4 to TRBJ1-5; D unclear. Germline CDR1 MRHNA, CDR2 SNTAGT. This CDR3 has 13 residues. Trimming removed 3 bases from V and 5 bases from J, with 8 bases in between.

The chain's CDR3 is CASSPSGGAVGELFF. The CDR3, as DNA: TGTGCCAGCAGCCCGAGCGGGGGGGCCGTCGGGGAGCTGTTTTTT. The chain links TRBV9 to TRBJ2-2, with 10 bases fitting TRBD2. CDR3 length: 15 amino acids. The germline V gene encodes CDR1 SGDLS and CDR2 YYNGEE. V gave up 4 bases and J gave up 7 bases; unmatched junction bases: 7.

The chain combines TRBV6-5 with TRBJ2-3; D is tentatively TRBD1 or TRBD2 (5 bases each). V lost 10 bases and J lost 8, with 19 bases in between. Germline V gene sequence: CDR1 MNHEY, CDR2 SVGAGI. The CDR3 is made up of 13 amino acids. The CDR3 DNA is TGTGCCATAAGGGCCGGGGCAGGTCCTACGCAGTATTTT. Translation: CAIRAGAGPTQYF.

This clone was seen only a few times. The chain couples TRBV5-1 to TRBJ2-3; 8 nucleotides agree with TRBD2. This CDR3 has 18 residues. Germline CDR1 reads SGHRS; CDR2 reads YFSETQ. V shed 3 bases and J 0 bases; nucleotides not matched to a gene: 12. Written as DNA, the CDR3 is TGCGCCAGCAGCTCCTACCCGGGGGGGGGTCTCAGCACAGATACGCAGTATTTT. Its translation is CASSSYPGGGLSTDTQYF.

The gene calls are TRBV5-6 and TRBJ1-1; 8 bases line up with TRBD1. This CDR3 region has 15 residues. Germline lookup yields CDR1 SGHDT and CDR2 YYEEEE. Trimming cost V 0 bases and J 5 bases; bases outside gene matches: 6. Here the CDR3 reads CASSLGPTGVTEAFF. The DNA of the CDR3 is TGTGCCAGCAGCTTGGGGCCGACAGGGGTAACTGAAGCTTTCTTT.

The gene calls are TRBV7-8 and TRBJ1-1, with D possibly TRBD1 on 6 matching bases. Germline-derived CDR1 and CDR2 are SGHVS and FQNEAQ. The length of the CDR3 is 15 residues. Trimming left V 5 bases short and J 1 base short, with 14 bases between. The CDR3 loop is CASSALGQENTEAFF. In nucleotides, the CDR3 is TGTGCCAGCAGCGCATTGGGACAAGAGAACACTGAAGCTTTCTTT.

The chain uses TRBV5-8 and TRBJ2-5; 10 nucleotides line up with TRBD1. Germline CDR1 reads SGHTS; CDR2 reads YDEGEE. The CDR3 has 17 amino acids. Trimming cost V 3 bases and J 2 bases; bases outside gene matches: 10. CDR3: CASSWGTGVLEQETQYF. CDR3 in DNA: TGTGCCAGCAGCTGGGGGACAGGGGTTTTGGAGCAAGAGACCCAGTACTTC.